The table lists the clone carrying this T cell receptor beta chain with many counts. Trimming left V 3 bases short and J 7 bases short, with 13 bases between. This CDR3 spans 13 amino acids. Per germline, CDR1 SGDLS and CDR2 YYNGEE. These data are taken from a study of T-cell reconstitution after alpha-beta-depleted transplantation in children. It was with unique molecular identifiers that the TCRbeta library was prepared. Each CDR3 protein is one row after TCRdb ran MiXCR on the PCR reads. The profile shows some 600,000 distinct CDR3 sequences, 15% to 20% of them singletons. The source of this sequence is a human donor who donated a stem cell graft to a child with acute myeloid leukemia. V usage is TRBV9 and J usage is TRBJ1-2; no clear D gene. This specimen consisted of PBMCs from the stem cell graft donor, obtained from the stem cell graft. The CDR3 DNA sequence: TGTGCCAGCAGCGGGGCCGGGGTAGGTGGCTACACCTTC. It specifies CASSGAGVGGYTF.